These 28 T cell receptor beta chains were all obtained from the same sample, sequenced in a study of identical twins. One entry per CDR3 protein, called by TCRdb with MiXCR from the 5' RACE reads. Of 310,000 or so distinct CDR3 sequences listed, around 9.7% are singletons. This sample was shared with a second study, whose subject was yellow fever vaccine responses in identical twins.

The sample taken for sequencing was CD8+ T cells sorted from blood. These receptors were collected from a woman aged 18-29 years in good health.

The chain carries TRBV27 and TRBJ2-7; 7 nucleotides line up with TRBD1. The J segment lost 3 bases and the V segment lost 7 bases, leaving 6 bases of the junction unmatched. Germline CDR1 reads MNHEY; CDR2 reads SMNVEV (reference sequence). There are 13 residues in the CDR3. Here the CDR3 reads CASKGGYLYEQYF. The CDR3 region has the DNA TGTGCCAGCAAAGGGGGCTACCTCTACGAGCAGTACTTC.

This chain uses TRBV12-3 or TRBV12-4 with TRBJ1-1, with a tentative D call TRBD1 (5 bases). Trimming pared 4 bases from V and 8 bases from J, leaving 14 bases between. The CDR3 totals 13 residues. The CDR3 loop is CASSWGQRREAFF. In nucleotides, the CDR3 is TGTGCCAGCAGTTGGGGCCAGAGGCGGGAAGCTTTCTTT.

The chain employs TRBV29-1 and TRBJ2-1; 12 bases match TRBD2. The CDR3 is made up of 14 amino acids. Germline V gene sequence: CDR1 SQVTM, CDR2 ANQGSEA. Trimming removed 4 bases from V and 8 bases from J; junction bases left unmatched: 6. In DNA form, the CDR3 reads TGCAGCGTTGCCGCTAGCGGGAGGGCCTATGAGCAGTTCTTC. Its translation: CSVAASGRAYEQFF.

The chain carries TRBV7-2 and TRBJ1-6; D remains unclear. The CDR3 is 15 amino acids. Between the trimmed V and J ends, which lost 1 base and 8 bases, there was a span of 12 bases. The germline CDR1 and CDR2 sequences are SGHTA and FQGNSA. This CDR3 is CASSLDVYGYSPLHF. In nucleotides, the CDR3 is TGTGCCAGCAGCTTAGACGTGTACGGGTATTCACCCCTCCACTTT.

This clonotype was observed many times. The J gene is TRBJ2-1, the V gene TRBV12-3 or TRBV12-4; the match to TRBD1 covers 8 bases. This CDR3 contains 16 residues. V shed 3 bases and J 9 bases; nucleotides not matched to a gene: 13. The CDR3 DNA follows: TGTGCCAGCAGTTTTCTAGGGGACAGGTCCTCCCCTGAGCAGTTCTTC. It encodes CASSFLGDRSSPEQFF.

The V and J genes are TRBV20-1 and TRBJ2-4, with D perhaps matching TRBD2 (6 bases). The CDR3 is 15 amino acids. Germline V gene sequence: CDR1 DFQATT, CDR2 SNEGSKA (reference sequence). Trimming removed 6 bases from V and 0 bases from J, with 15 bases in between. CDR3 protein: CSASLEGLAKNIQYF. CDR3 DNA sequence: TGCAGTGCGTCGTTGGAGGGCTTAGCCAAAAACATTCAGTACTTC.

The genes are TRBV4-3 and TRBJ2-7; D possibly corresponds to TRBD1 (6 bases). Germline CDR1 reads LGHNA; CDR2 reads YSLEER. There are 14 residues in the CDR3. Trimming stripped 0 bases from V and 6 bases from J, with 12 bases between. In nucleotides, the CDR3 is TGCGCCAGCAGCCAAGATCAACAGGGCCCCGAGCAGTACTTC. It encodes CASSQDQQGPEQYF.

This clonotype was counted at least ten times. The chain employs TRBV9 and TRBJ2-6; TRBD1 matches at 8 bases. The V and J ends lost 3 bases and 0 bases, in that order; junction bases with no gene match: 14. This CDR3 has 20 residues. Per germline, CDR1 SGDLS and CDR2 YYNGEE. The CDR3 region is CASSDYITGGLSSGANVLTF. The DNA for the CDR3 is TGTGCCAGCAGCGACTATATAACAGGGGGGCTTAGCTCTGGGGCCAACGTCCTGACTTTC.

This clonotype was detected ten times or more. The chain is built from TRBV5-1 and TRBJ1-2; 9 bases fit TRBD1. Germline CDR1 reads SGHRS; CDR2 reads YFSETQ. The trim removed 2 bases at V and 5 bases at J, leaving 7 bases unmatched. The CDR3 runs to 15 residues. In DNA, the CDR3 is TGCGCCAGCAGCTTTTCCGGGACAGGGACGTATGGCTACACCTTC. Amino acid sequence: CASSFSGTGTYGYTF.

J is TRBJ2-3 and V is TRBV27; 8 bases are a match to TRBD2. The length of the CDR3 is 15 residues. Germline V lookup: CDR1 MNHEY, CDR2 SMNVEV (reference sequence). V was pared by 4 bases and J by 2 bases, with 5 bases of the junction left unmatched. The CDR3 reads CASSYPGGTTDTQYF. CDR3 sequence (DNA): TGTGCCAGCAGTTATCCGGGGGGGACCACAGATACGCAGTATTTT.

This rearrangement joins TRBV7-2 to TRBJ2-7; weak D call: TRBD2 (5 bases). V was pared by 8 bases and J by 2 bases, with 10 bases between. Germline lookup yields CDR1 SGHTA and CDR2 FQGNSA. This CDR3 is built from 12 residues. Written as DNA, the CDR3 is TGTGCCAGCGAAGCGGAAGCCTACGAGCAGTACTTC. Amino acid sequence: CASEAEAYEQYF.

This clonotype came up many times. V is TRBV2 and J is TRBJ1-1, with D possibly being TRBD1 (5 bases). There are 13 residues in the CDR3. Trimming cost V 1 base and J 4 bases, with 7 bases left between them. CDR1 and CDR2 (germline): SNHLY, FYNNEI. Here the CDR3 DNA reads TGTGCCAGCAGTGAAGGACAGTTCACTGAAGCTTTCTTT. Its protein is CASSEGQFTEAFF.

This sequence joins TRBV2 and TRBJ2-1; no firm D call. CDR3 length: 13 residues. V was cut by 8 bases and J by 5 bases, with 13 bases left in between. CDR1 and CDR2 (germline): SNHLY, FYNNEI. The CDR3 loop reads CASLLSQNNEQFF. The CDR3 DNA follows: TGTGCCAGCTTATTAAGCCAGAACAATGAGCAGTTCTTC.

This chain uses TRBV12-3 or TRBV12-4 with TRBJ2-2; D not resolved. The CDR3 length is 13 residues. V was clipped by 8 bases and J by 6 bases, with 13 bases between them. In DNA, the CDR3 is TGTGCCAGCCGTTCCAGGACCGCCGGGGAGCTGTTTTTT. It encodes CASRSRTAGELFF.

The rearrangement links TRBV4-3 to TRBJ2-1, with 10 positions matching TRBD2. The germline gives CDR1 LGHNA, CDR2 YSLEER. Germline trimming cut 0 bases from V and 8 bases from J; bases unmatched to any gene: 10. CDR3 length: 17 amino acids. DNA for the CDR3: TGCGCCAGCAGCCAAGAACATTCGGCTAGCGGGAGCTATGAGCAGTTCTTC. Amino acid sequence: CASSQEHSASGSYEQFF.

The sample holds a few counts of this clonotype. The V gene is TRBV5-5, the J gene TRBJ2-1, with a weak D call TRBD2 (5 bases). This CDR3 comprises 13 residues. V lost 0 bases, J lost 8 bases, and 9 bases lay in between. CDR1 is SGHKS, CDR2 YYEKEE, per germline (reference sequence). The CDR3 DNA follows: TGTGCCAGCAGCTTGGAATGGGGAGATGAGCAGTTCTTC. Protein: CASSLEWGDEQFF.

This clonotype was found many times. V is TRBV12-3 or TRBV12-4 and J is TRBJ2-7, with D possibly TRBD2 on 5 matching bases. Trimming shortened V by 5 bases and J by 7 bases, and 12 bases separated the two germline ends. The CDR3 runs to 12 residues. The CDR3: CASSTGVTEQYF. In nucleotides, the CDR3 is TGTGCCAGCAGTACCGGGGTAACAGAGCAGTACTTC.

This clonotype was counted between two and nine times. The chain recombines TRBV25-1 with TRBJ2-7; 7 positions agree with TRBD1. Germline-derived CDR1 and CDR2 are MGHDK and SYGVNS. Trimming cost V 4 bases and J 3 bases; bases outside gene matches: 6. This CDR3 region has 14 residues. CDR3 nucleotide sequence: TGTGCCAGCAGTGGGTTCGCAGGGGGCTACGAGCAGTACTTC. Amino acids: CASSGFAGGYEQYF.

The rearrangement uses TRBV20-1 and TRBJ2-2; TRBD1 matches at 11 bases. Germline trimming cut 2 bases from V and 6 bases from J; bases unmatched to any gene: 5. The germline CDR1 and CDR2 sequences are DFQATT and SNEGSKA (reference sequence). The CDR3 runs to 15 residues. CDR3 sequence (DNA): TGCAGTGCTAGAACCGGGACAGGGGGGGCCGGGGAGCTGTTTTTT. Protein sequence: CSARTGTGGAGELFF.

The table lists this clonotype with many counts. The genes are TRBV10-3 and TRBJ2-3; 12 bases align to TRBD2. The junction had 7 bases not matched to a gene; V was cut back by 11 bases and J by 4 bases. The CDR3 extends over 14 amino acids. Germline lookup yields CDR1 ENHRY and CDR2 SYGVKD. The CDR3 loop is CAARTSGDADTQYF. CDR3 DNA: TGTGCCGCTCGGACTAGCGGGGACGCAGATACGCAGTATTTT.

This clonotype has only a few counts. The chain is built from TRBV5-5 and TRBJ2-1, with 9 bases aligning to TRBD2. The V segment lost 4 bases and the J segment 6 bases; nucleotides outside the gene matches: 5. The germline V gene encodes CDR1 SGHKS and CDR2 YYEKEE (reference sequence). The CDR3 covers 14 residues. The CDR3 loop is CASSVSGGGNEQFF. CDR3 sequence (DNA): TGTGCCAGCAGCGTTAGCGGGGGAGGCAATGAGCAGTTCTTC.

This clonotype was observed many times. The rearrangement links TRBV6-1 to TRBJ1-1; D possibly corresponds to TRBD1 (6 bases). V was clipped by 8 bases and J by 0 bases, with 13 bases between them. Germline V gene lookup returns CDR1 MNHNS and CDR2 SASEGT. This CDR3 is built from 14 residues. The DNA for the CDR3 is TGTGCCAGCGGGGGGCAGGGGATGAACACTGAAGCTTTCTTT. Translated, it gives CASGGQGMNTEAFF.

This clonotype was seen at least ten times. This rearrangement joins TRBV7-9 to TRBJ2-7; no firm D call. This CDR3 contains 15 residues. In germline, CDR1 is SEHNR, CDR2 FQNEAQ (reference sequence). V was clipped by 3 bases and J by 0 bases, with 12 bases between them. CDR3 nucleotide sequence: TGTGCCAGCAGCTTTGGAGACTTGGACTCCTACGAGCAGTACTTC. Translation: CASSFGDLDSYEQYF.

This clonotype occurred many times. The gene calls are TRBV12-3 or TRBV12-4 and TRBJ2-4; 7 bases map to TRBD1. This CDR3 contains 16 residues. V was clipped by 5 bases and J by 0 bases; unmatched bases: 7. The CDR3 sequence: CASSPPGTVAKNIQYF. The DNA of the CDR3 is TGTGCCAGCAGTCCTCCCGGGACAGTAGCCAAAAACATTCAGTACTTC.

The chain combines TRBV27 with TRBJ2-1, with a possible D match to TRBD2 (5 bases). CDR3 size: 13 residues. Germline V gene lookup returns CDR1 MNHEY and CDR2 SMNVEV (reference sequence). V gave up 6 bases and J gave up 10 bases, with 16 bases separating them. The CDR3 sequence: CASSFSATGEQFF. As DNA, the CDR3 is TGTGCCAGCAGCTTTTCCGCGACGGGGGAGCAGTTCTTC.

This clonotype was picked up a small number of times. The chain carries TRBV9 and TRBJ2-7, with 7 bases identical to TRBD1. The J segment lost 0 bases and the V segment lost 5 bases, leaving 8 bases of the junction unmatched. The CDR3 has 15 residues. CDR1 and CDR2 (germline): SGDLS, YYNGEE. The DNA for the CDR3 is TGTGCCAGCAGGACGAATGGACAGGACTCCTACGAGCAGTACTTC. Protein: CASRTNGQDSYEQYF.

This clonotype was counted at least ten times. This chain joins TRBV5-1 and TRBJ2-7; 8 bases match TRBD1. The CDR3 is made up of 14 amino acids. The V gene's germline CDR1 is SGHRS and CDR2 YFSETQ. The ends lost 2 bases at V and 5 bases at J; junction bases unmatched: 6. This CDR3 is CASSFNDRGDEQYF. CDR3 nucleotide sequence: TGCGCCAGCAGCTTCAACGACAGGGGAGACGAGCAGTACTTC.

This clonotype appeared a few times. The chain carries TRBV7-9 and TRBJ1-1; D gene uncertain. The CDR3 loop spans 15 amino acids. From germline, CDR1 is SEHNR and CDR2 FQNEAQ (reference sequence). The V gene lost 5 bases and the J gene lost 0 bases, with 13 bases spanning the gap. In DNA, the CDR3 is TGTGCCAGCAGCCCTAAGGGCCGGGTGAACACTGAAGCTTTCTTT. Its protein product is CASSPKGRVNTEAFF.